This TCR beta chain was captured by sequencing in a study of cytomegalovirus exposure and HLA in healthy donors. The PCR made use of 60 Vbeta and 13 Jbeta primers. Assay: immunoSEQ multiplex PCR; the TCRdb copy retains only in-frame clones and omits some. The sample consists of roughly 150,000 clones, about 81% of them appearing once. Trimming removed 4 bases from V and 0 bases from J; junction bases left unmatched: 12. The CDR3 is 17 amino acids. Germline lookup yields CDR1 SGHAT and CDR2 FQNNGV. Study observations and caveats: What TCR beta sequences reportedly achieved was accurate prediction of HLA-A and HLA-B alleles in most subjects.

Worth noting for this clone: Its antigen is unknown.

The sample was PBMCs. This chain links TRBV11-2 with TRBJ2-7; TRBD1 agrees at 7 bases. The source of this sequence is a girl aged 10 to 17 in good health and CMV-seropositive. CDR3 in DNA: TGTGCCAGCAGCTCTCTACAGGGGTCCATCATCTCCTACGAGCAGTACTTC. It encodes CASSSLQGSIISYEQYF.